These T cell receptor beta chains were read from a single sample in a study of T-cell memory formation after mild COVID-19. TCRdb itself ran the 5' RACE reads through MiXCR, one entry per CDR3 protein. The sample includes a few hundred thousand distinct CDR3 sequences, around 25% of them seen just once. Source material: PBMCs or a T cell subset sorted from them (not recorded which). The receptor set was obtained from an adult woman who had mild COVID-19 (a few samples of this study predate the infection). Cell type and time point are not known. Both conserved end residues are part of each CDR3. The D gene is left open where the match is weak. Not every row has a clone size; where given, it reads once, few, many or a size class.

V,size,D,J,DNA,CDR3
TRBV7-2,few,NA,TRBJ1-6,TGTGCCAGCAGCTTAGTGAGTGGGGGGTATTCACCCCTCCACTTT,CASSLVSGGYSPLHF
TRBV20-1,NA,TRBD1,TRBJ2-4,TGCAGTGCTAGTGGACAGGGAGGAGCCAAAAACATTCAGTACTTC,CSASGQGGAKNIQYF
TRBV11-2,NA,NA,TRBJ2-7,TGTGCCAGCAGCCCCAGGGGGCGGGAGGATTACGAGCAGTACTTC,CASSPRGREDYEQYF
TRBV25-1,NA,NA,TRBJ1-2,TGTGCCAGCAGTGAATCCGGGGGGCGAGATGGCTACACCTTC,CASSESGGRDGYTF
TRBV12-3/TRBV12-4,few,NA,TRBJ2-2,TGTGCCAGCAGTCCACCTCCAGCGGGTCACACCGGGGAGCTGTTTTTT,CASSPPPAGHTGELFF
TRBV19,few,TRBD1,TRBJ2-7,TGTGCCAGTAAGCCACCGGGACAGGGTTCGGTCGAGCAGTACTTC,CASKPPGQGSVEQYF
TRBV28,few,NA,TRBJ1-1,TGTGCCAGCAGTCCCGCGGGGGGGACTGAAGCTTTCTTT,CASSPAGGTEAFF
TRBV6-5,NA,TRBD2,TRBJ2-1,TGTGCCAGCAGTTACTCCCCAAGACTAGCGGGAGTCTACAATGAGCAGTTCTTC,CASSYSPRLAGVYNEQFF
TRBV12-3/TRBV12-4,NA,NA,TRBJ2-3,TGTGCCAGCAGTTTAGCGCATCCCACAGATACGCAGTATTTT,CASSLAHPTDTQYF
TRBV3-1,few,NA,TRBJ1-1,TGTGCCAGCAGCCCCAGTGGCGGCGGGAACACTGAAGCTTTCTTT,CASSPSGGGNTEAFF
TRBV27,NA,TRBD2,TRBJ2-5,TGTGCCAGCAGTATAGCGGGGGGGAGGTGGGAGACCCAGTACTTC,CASSIAGGRWETQYF
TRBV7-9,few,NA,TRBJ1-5,TGTGCCAGCAGCTTAGCGGCGGGACAGCCCCAGCATTTT,CASSLAAGQPQHF
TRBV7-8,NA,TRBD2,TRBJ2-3,TGTGCCAGCAGCCCATTAGCGGGAGGATTTAGAGATACGCAGTATTTT,CASSPLAGGFRDTQYF
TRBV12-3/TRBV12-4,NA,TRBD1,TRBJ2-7,TGTGCCAGCAGTTTCCCGGGACAGGGGTCCTACGAGCAGTACTTC,CASSFPGQGSYEQYF
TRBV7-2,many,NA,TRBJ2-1,TGTGCCAGTCTCGTGGGGCGAGGGAACAATGAGCAGTTCTTC,CASLVGRGNNEQFF
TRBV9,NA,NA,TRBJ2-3,TGTGCCAGCAGCGTTAGCTCACTTTCCATAACAGATACGCAGTATTTT,CASSVSSLSITDTQYF
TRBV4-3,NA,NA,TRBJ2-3,TGCGCCAGCAGCCAAGAATCCCTCAGGTCCCCAACAGATACGCAGTATTTT,CASSQESLRSPTDTQYF
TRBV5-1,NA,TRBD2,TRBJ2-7,TGCGCCAGCAGCACCGGGACTAGCGGGGTTCCCTCCTACGAGCAGTACTTC,CASSTGTSGVPSYEQYF
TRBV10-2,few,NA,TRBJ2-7,TGCGCCAGCAGTGAGGCGGACGGCGGGTACGAGCAGTACTTC,CASSEADGGYEQYF
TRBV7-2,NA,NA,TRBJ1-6,TGTGCCAGCAGCGGACGGGACACCTATAATTCACCCCTCCACTTT,CASSGRDTYNSPLHF
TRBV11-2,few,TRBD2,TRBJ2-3,TGTGCCAGCAGCCAAGGGACTAGCGGGGTCTACGATACGCAGTATTTT,CASSQGTSGVYDTQYF
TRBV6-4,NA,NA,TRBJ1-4,TGTGCCAGCAGTGACATTGGGGGACTCGAGGAGGGAACTAATGAAAAACTGTTTTTT,CASSDIGGLEEGTNEKLFF
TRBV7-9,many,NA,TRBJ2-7,TGTGCCAGCAGCTTAGACATGAGCGGCGAGCAGTACTTC,CASSLDMSGEQYF
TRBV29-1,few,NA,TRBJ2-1,TGCAGCGTTGAATTCGTTTACAATGAGCAGTTCTTC,CSVEFVYNEQFF
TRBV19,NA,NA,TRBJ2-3,TGTGCCAGTAGTATAGAGGGCGACCTGGACCCAGATACGCAGTATTTT,CASSIEGDLDPDTQYF
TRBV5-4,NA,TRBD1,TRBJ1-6,TGTGCCACCGTTAGAGGACAGGGGGATAATTCACCCCTCCACTTT,CATVRGQGDNSPLHF
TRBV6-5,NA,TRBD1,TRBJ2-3,TGTGCCAGCAGTAAGGACAGGGGGCAAGTGGGCACAGATACGCAGTATTTT,CASSKDRGQVGTDTQYF
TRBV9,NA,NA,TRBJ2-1,TGTGCCAGCAGCGCACTCGATTCTGAAAAGCAGTTCTTC,CASSALDSEKQFF
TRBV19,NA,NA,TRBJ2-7,TGTGCCAGTAGTAACACGAGGGACGAGCAGTACTTC,CASSNTRDEQYF
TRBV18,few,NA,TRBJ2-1,TGTGCCAGCTCACCCCGGTTGGGGAATGAGCAGTTCTTC,CASSPRLGNEQFF
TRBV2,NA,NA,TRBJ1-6,TGTGCCAGCAGTGAACCCCAAATCGGACTCCACTTT,CASSEPQIGLHF
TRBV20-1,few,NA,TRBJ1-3,TGCAGTGCTAGAGAAGGCGGGGGAGCTGGAAACACCATATATTTT,CSAREGGGAGNTIYF
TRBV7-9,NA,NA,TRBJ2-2,TGTGCCAGCAGCTTAGCGCCCGACTGGTCCGGGGAGCTGTTTTTT,CASSLAPDWSGELFF
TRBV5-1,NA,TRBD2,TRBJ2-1,TGCGCCAGCAGCTGGTGGACTAGCGGGGGGTACAATGAGCAGTTCTTC,CASSWWTSGGYNEQFF
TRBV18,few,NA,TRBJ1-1,TGTGCCAGCTCACCACAGGGGCGGACACCGAACACTGAAGCTTTCTTT,CASSPQGRTPNTEAFF
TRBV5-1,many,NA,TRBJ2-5,TGCGCCAGCAGCTTGGTAACAGGCCAAGAGACCCAGTACTTC,CASSLVTGQETQYF
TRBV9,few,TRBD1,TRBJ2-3,TGTGCCAGCACCGGGACAGGGGGCCTCACAGATACGCAGTATTTT,CASTGTGGLTDTQYF
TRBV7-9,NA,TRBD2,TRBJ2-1,TGTGCCAGCAGCCGCATAGCGGGGGGGTCCCACAATGAGCAGTTCTTC,CASSRIAGGSHNEQFF